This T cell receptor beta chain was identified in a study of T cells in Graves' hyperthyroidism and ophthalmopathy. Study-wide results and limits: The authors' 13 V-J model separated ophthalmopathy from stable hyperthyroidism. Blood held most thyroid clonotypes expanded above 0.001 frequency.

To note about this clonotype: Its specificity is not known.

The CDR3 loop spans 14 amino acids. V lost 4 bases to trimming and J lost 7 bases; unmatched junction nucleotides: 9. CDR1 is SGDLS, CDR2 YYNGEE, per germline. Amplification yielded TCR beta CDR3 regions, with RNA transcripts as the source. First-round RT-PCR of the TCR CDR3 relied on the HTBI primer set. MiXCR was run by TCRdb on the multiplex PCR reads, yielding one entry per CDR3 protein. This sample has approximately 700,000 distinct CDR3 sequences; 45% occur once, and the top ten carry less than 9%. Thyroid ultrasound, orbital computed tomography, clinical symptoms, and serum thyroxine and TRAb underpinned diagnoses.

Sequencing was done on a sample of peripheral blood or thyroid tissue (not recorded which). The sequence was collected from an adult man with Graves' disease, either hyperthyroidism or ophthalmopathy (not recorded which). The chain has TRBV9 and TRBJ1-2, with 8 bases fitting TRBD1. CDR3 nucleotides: TGTGCCAGCAGCACAGGGGGTGTAGTCCGTGGCTACACCTTC. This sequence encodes CASSTGGVVRGYTF.